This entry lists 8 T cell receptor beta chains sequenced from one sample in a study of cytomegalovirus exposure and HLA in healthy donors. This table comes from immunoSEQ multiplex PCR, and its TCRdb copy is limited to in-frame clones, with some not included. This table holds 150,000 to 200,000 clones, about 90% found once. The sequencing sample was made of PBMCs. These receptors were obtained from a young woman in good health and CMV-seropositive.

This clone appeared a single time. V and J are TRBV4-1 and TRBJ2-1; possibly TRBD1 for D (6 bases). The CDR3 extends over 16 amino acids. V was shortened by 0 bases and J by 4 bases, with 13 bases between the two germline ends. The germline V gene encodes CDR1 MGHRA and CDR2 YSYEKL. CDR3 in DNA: TGCGCCAGCAGCCAAGACACGGCAGGGGAGTACAATGAGCAGTTCTTC. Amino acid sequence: CASSQDTAGEYNEQFF.

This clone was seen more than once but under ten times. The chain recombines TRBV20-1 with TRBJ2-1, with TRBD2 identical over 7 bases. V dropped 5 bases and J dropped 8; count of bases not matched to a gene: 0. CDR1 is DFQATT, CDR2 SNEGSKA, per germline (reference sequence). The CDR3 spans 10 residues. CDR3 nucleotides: TGCAGTGCTGGGAGGGATGAGCAGTTCTTC. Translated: CSAGRDEQFF.

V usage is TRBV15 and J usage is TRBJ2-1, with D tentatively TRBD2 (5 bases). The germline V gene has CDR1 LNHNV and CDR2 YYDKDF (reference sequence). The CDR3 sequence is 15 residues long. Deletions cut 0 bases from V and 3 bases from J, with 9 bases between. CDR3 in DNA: TGTGCCACCAGCAGAGATCGGGCGGGCTACAATGAGCAGTTCTTC. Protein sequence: CATSRDRAGYNEQFF.

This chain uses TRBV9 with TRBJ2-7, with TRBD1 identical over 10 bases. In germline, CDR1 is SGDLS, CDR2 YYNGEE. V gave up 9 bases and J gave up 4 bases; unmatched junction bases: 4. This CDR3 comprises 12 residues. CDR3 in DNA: TGTGCCACGGGGACAGGGGTGTACGAGCAGTACTTC. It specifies CATGTGVYEQYF.

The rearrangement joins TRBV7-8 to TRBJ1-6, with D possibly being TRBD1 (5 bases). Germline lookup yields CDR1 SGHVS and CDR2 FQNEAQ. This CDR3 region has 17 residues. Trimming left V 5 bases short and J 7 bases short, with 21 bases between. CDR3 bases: TGTGCCAGCAGCAGTACCTTCCCGGGGGGAAGGAATTCACCCCTCCACTTT. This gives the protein CASSSTFPGGRNSPLHF. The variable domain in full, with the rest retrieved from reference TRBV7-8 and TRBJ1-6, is GAGVSQSPRYKVAKRGQDVALRCDPISGHVSLFWYQQALGQGPEFLTYFQNEAQLDKSGLPSDRFFAERPEGSVSTLKIQRTQQEDSAVYLCASSSTFPGGRNSPLHFGNGTRLTVT.

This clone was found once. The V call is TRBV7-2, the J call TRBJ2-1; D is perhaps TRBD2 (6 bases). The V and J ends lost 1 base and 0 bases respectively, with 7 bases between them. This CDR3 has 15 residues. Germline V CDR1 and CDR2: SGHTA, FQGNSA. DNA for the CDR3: TGTGCCAGCAGCTTAGTCGGGGGCTCCTACAATGAGCAGTTCTTC. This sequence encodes CASSLVGGSYNEQFF.

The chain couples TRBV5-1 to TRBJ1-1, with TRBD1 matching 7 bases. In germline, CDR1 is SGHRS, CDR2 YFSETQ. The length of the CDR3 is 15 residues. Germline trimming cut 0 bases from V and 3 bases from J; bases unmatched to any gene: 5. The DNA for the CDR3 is TGCGCCAGCAGCTTGGCCCGGGACAGCTACACTGAAGCTTTCTTT. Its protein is CASSLARDSYTEAFF.

CDR3 protein: CASSPTGAEAFF. Here the CDR3 DNA reads TGTGCCAGCAGCCCGACAGGGGCGGAAGCTTTCTTT. The gene calls are TRBV5-5 and TRBJ1-1; TRBD1 aligns across 8 bases. Germline CDR1 is SGHKS and CDR2 is YYEKEE (reference sequence). This CDR3 spans 12 amino acids. Trimming took 4 bases from V and 8 from J; bases not matched to a gene: 4.